A single sample gave rise to the 29 T cell receptor beta chains below, sequenced in a study of shared clonotypes between healthy human individuals. Profiling relied on immunoSEQ multiplex PCR, and the TCRdb table lists in-frame clones only, not all of them. The profile shows approximately 110,000 clones, about 70% of them singletons. Input material: memory CD8+ T cells sorted from blood. This sample's subset: CD45RO+ cells pooled with CCR7-negative TemRA cells. These receptors came from a woman aged 25 to 45 in good health.

V usage is TRBV14 and J usage is TRBJ2-3, with D uncertain. Germline-derived CDR1 and CDR2 are SGHDN and FVKESK. Trimming removed 1 base from V and 0 bases from J, with 8 bases in between. The CDR3 is 15 residues long. The CDR3 is CASSQVQASTDTQYF. In DNA, the CDR3 is TGTGCCAGCAGCCAAGTTCAGGCTAGCACAGATACGCAGTATTTT. The entire variable domain, with the rest obtained from reference TRBV14 and TRBJ2-3, is as follows: EAGVTQFPSHSVIEKGQTVTLRCDPISGHDNLYWYRRVMGKEIKFLLHFVKESKQDESGMPNNRFLAERTGGTYSTLKVQPAELEDSGVYFCASSQVQASTDTQYFGPGTRLTVL.

This clone was seen more than once but under ten times. The chain carries TRBV7-6 and TRBJ2-3; 8 bases fit TRBD2. CDR3 length: 13 residues. J gave up 6 bases and V 5 bases, and 4 bases lay outside the gene matches. In germline, CDR1 is SGHVS, CDR2 FNYEAQ. CDR3 DNA: TGTGCCAGCAGCCTGAGACTAGCGGATACGCAGTATTTT. This gives the protein CASSLRLADTQYF.

The chain is built from TRBV11-2 and TRBJ2-5; D possibly matches TRBD1 or TRBD2 (5 bases each). The germline V gene encodes CDR1 SGHAT and CDR2 FQNNGV. This CDR3 contains 16 residues. V shed 5 bases and J shed 1 base, with 17 bases lying between them. CDR3 in amino acids: CASSHWGRNLQETQYF. The CDR3 nucleotides read TGTGCCAGCAGCCATTGGGGGAGAAACCTCCAAGAGACCCAGTACTTC.

The chain carries TRBV27 and TRBJ2-7, with 12 bases fitting TRBD1. Looked up from germline, CDR1 is MNHEY and CDR2 is SMNVEV (reference sequence). The CDR3 runs to 14 residues. V gave up 4 bases and J gave up 5 bases; unmatched junction bases: 3. The CDR3 loop is CASSWDRGRDEQYF. DNA of the CDR3: TGTGCCAGCAGTTGGGACAGGGGGCGGGACGAGCAGTACTTC.

Concerning this clone: The sample holds other DNA sequences that translate to the same CDR3. V is TRBV4-1 and J is TRBJ1-1; D may be TRBD1 (5 bases). There are 13 residues in the CDR3. Germline V gives CDR1 MGHRA, CDR2 YSYEKL. V shed 1 base and J shed 4 bases, with 7 bases lying between them. The CDR3 nucleotides are TGCGCCAGCAGCCAAGGCAGGGTCACTGAAGCTTTCTTT. Its protein is CASSQGRVTEAFF.

The chain has TRBV11-2 and TRBJ2-7; D perhaps matches TRBD2 (5 bases). Germline CDR1 reads SGHAT; CDR2 reads FQNNGV. The CDR3 is 12 amino acids. Trimming shortened V by 2 bases and J by 5 bases, and 7 bases separated the two germline ends. The DNA of the CDR3 is TGTGCCAGCAGCTTAAGCGGTAACGAGCAGTACTTC. It codes for CASSLSGNEQYF. Looking up the rest from reference TRBV11-2 and TRBJ2-7 gives the full variable domain: EAGVAQSPRYKIIEKRQSVAFWCNPISGHATLYWYQQILGQGPKLLIQFQNNGVVDDSQLPKDRFSAERLKGVDSTLKIQPAKLEDSAVYLCASSLSGNEQYFGPGTRLTVT.

This clone was recorded once. J is TRBJ2-7 and V is TRBV7-2; 9 positions agree with TRBD2. CDR1 SGHTA and CDR2 FQGNSA come from the germline V gene. V shed 2 bases, J shed 6 bases, and the junction held 11 bases outside the gene matches. The CDR3 is 16 amino acids. The DNA of the CDR3 is TGTGCCAGCAGCTTACCGCGGCGGGAGGGCCGTATCGAGCAGTACTTC. Residues: CASSLPRREGRIEQYF.

V and J are TRBV25-1 and TRBJ2-5, with 8 bases fitting TRBD2. Trimming removed 4 bases from V and 3 bases from J; junction bases left unmatched: 16. CDR1 and CDR2 from the germline V gene are MGHDK and SYGVNS. The CDR3 loop spans 18 amino acids. DNA for the CDR3: TGTGCCAGCAGTGCCCCCGGGGGGGGCGCGGGGGAAGAAGAGACCCAGTACTTC. Protein sequence: CASSAPGGGAGEEETQYF.

J is TRBJ1-2 and V is TRBV2; D is possibly TRBD1 (6 bases). The germline V and J ends were trimmed by 0 bases and 4 bases, with 12 bases remaining between them. Germline lookup yields CDR1 SNHLY and CDR2 FYNNEI. This CDR3 contains 15 residues. The CDR3 DNA reads TGTGCCAGCAGTGAAGCACCACAGGGCCTCTATGGCTACACCTTC. Protein: CASSEAPQGLYGYTF.

The chain carries TRBV6-6 and TRBJ1-5; no firm D call. CDR1 MNHNY and CDR2 SVGAGI come from the germline V gene (reference sequence). The length of the CDR3 is 14 residues. V gave up 7 bases and J gave up 5 bases, with 15 bases separating them. The CDR3: CASNSDKGDQPQHF. The CDR3 nucleotides read TGTGCCAGCAATTCTGATAAGGGCGATCAGCCCCAGCATTTT.

The CDR3 DNA sequence: TGCAGTGCTAGGAGCAATGAAAAACTGTTTTTT. It specifies CSARSNEKLFF. This sequence joins TRBV20-1 and TRBJ1-4; no firm D call. V was shortened by 3 bases and J by 5 bases, with 4 bases between the two germline ends. This CDR3 is built from 11 residues. The germline gives CDR1 DFQATT, CDR2 SNEGSKA (reference sequence).

This clone was detected a few times. The chain combines TRBV6-4 with TRBJ1-4; D not certain. The V end was cut by 2 bases, the J end by 5 bases, with 9 bases between. This CDR3 has 14 amino acids. Germline V gene sequence: CDR1 MRHNA, CDR2 SNTAGT. The DNA for the CDR3 is TGTGCCAGCAGTGACGGACGAGAGAATGAAAAACTGTTTTTT. Protein: CASSDGRENEKLFF.

This clone has only a few counts. The chain employs TRBV10-1 and TRBJ2-4; either TRBD1 or TRBD2 may fit D (5 bases each). Germline assignment: CDR1 WNHNN and CDR2 SYGVQD (reference sequence). The CDR3 is 14 amino acids. V shed 0 bases and J shed 8 bases, with 11 bases lying between them. CDR3 bases: TGCGCCAGCAGTGAGTCAGGGATGGGGGACATTCAGTACTTC. This codes for CASSESGMGDIQYF.

The chain recombines TRBV18 with TRBJ2-7; no definite D call. Trimming removed 0 bases from V and 5 bases from J, with 11 bases in between. The CDR3 sequence is 14 residues long. The germline CDR1 and CDR2 sequences are KGHSH and LQKENI. The CDR3 DNA follows: TGTGCCAGCTCACCACCGCAACCTGCCGACGAGCAGTACTTC. This encodes CASSPPQPADEQYF.

The CDR3 sequence: CASSPPGLAGVLGETQYF. The CDR3 region has the DNA TGTGCCAGCAGCCCACCGGGACTAGCGGGAGTTTTGGGGGAGACCCAGTACTTC. V and J are TRBV7-2 and TRBJ2-5, with 14 bases aligning to TRBD2. Per germline, CDR1 SGHTA and CDR2 FQGNSA. The CDR3 totals 18 residues. After removal of 5 bases from V and 5 bases from J, the junction contained 13 bases not matched to a gene.

J is TRBJ1-4 and V is TRBV6-1; the match to TRBD1 covers 9 bases. The J segment lost 7 bases and the V segment lost 0 bases, leaving 6 bases of the junction unmatched. Germline CDR1 MNHNS, CDR2 SASEGT. The CDR3 runs 16 residues. The CDR3 here is CASSEAQGTGTEKLFF. CDR3 coding DNA: TGTGCCAGCAGTGAAGCGCAAGGGACAGGGACTGAAAAACTGTTTTTT.

The chain combines TRBV5-3 with TRBJ2-2, with TRBD1 matching over 8 bases. TRBV5-3 is an ORF; its function is uncertain. This CDR3 has 17 amino acids. Trimming took 1 base from V and 3 from J; bases not matched to a gene: 8. The CDR3 here is CARSLSTRTGYTGELFF. CDR3 bases: TGTGCCAGAAGCTTGTCTACTAGGACAGGGTACACCGGGGAGCTGTTTTTT.

The chain links TRBV28 to TRBJ2-1; the D gene is possibly TRBD2 (5 bases). Germline lookup yields CDR1 MDHEN and CDR2 SYDVKM. CDR3 length: 15 residues. V dropped 5 bases and J dropped 2 bases, with 13 bases sitting between them. DNA of the CDR3: TGTGCCAGCAGTCGAACTGGGGAGCCCTACAATGAGCAGTTCTTC. Encoded protein: CASSRTGEPYNEQFF.

This clone has a count of ten or more. The chain uses TRBV28 and TRBJ2-5; 7 positions agree with TRBD1. The CDR3 is 15 amino acids. After removal of 3 bases from V and 0 bases from J, the junction contained 4 bases not matched to a gene. CDR1 is MDHEN and CDR2 is SYDVKM in the germline V gene. This CDR3 reads CASSFWGTDQETQYF. CDR3 sequence (DNA): TGTGCCAGCAGTTTCTGGGGGACAGACCAAGAGACCCAGTACTTC.

This clone showed up just a few times. This sequence joins TRBV6-4 and TRBJ2-1; maybe TRBD1 (5 bases). Between the trimmed V and J ends, which lost 6 bases and 7 bases, there was a span of 10 bases. Germline V gene lookup returns CDR1 MRHNA and CDR2 SNTAGT. This CDR3 comprises 12 residues. The CDR3 loop reads CASRDSSNEQFF. The CDR3 DNA sequence: TGTGCCAGCAGAGACAGTTCTAATGAGCAGTTCTTC.

The V and J genes are TRBV25-1 and TRBJ2-7, with a possible D match to TRBD2 (5 bases). V lost 3 bases, J lost 2 bases, and 11 bases lay in between. The length of the CDR3 is 14 residues. From germline, CDR1 is MGHDK and CDR2 SYGVNS. CDR3 region: CASSDADLTYEQYF. The CDR3 nucleotides read TGTGCCAGCAGTGATGCGGACTTAACCTACGAGCAGTACTTC.

This chain uses TRBV28 with TRBJ1-1; D may be TRBD1 (5 bases). From germline, CDR1 is MDHEN and CDR2 SYDVKM. Trimming took 4 bases from V and 4 from J, leaving 10 bases between them. The CDR3 length is 13 residues. The CDR3 DNA reads TGTGCCAGCAGTTCAGGGCCAGTCACTGAAGCTTTCTTT. Translating gives CASSSGPVTEAFF.

The rearrangement uses TRBV27 and TRBJ2-7, with 10 bases identical to TRBD2. V lost 1 base and J lost 5; bases outside the gene matches: 5. CDR1 is MNHEY, CDR2 SMNVEV, per germline (reference sequence). The CDR3 is 15 amino acids. The CDR3 protein is CASSLYGLAADEQYF. CDR3 nucleotides: TGTGCCAGCAGTTTATATGGACTAGCGGCTGACGAGCAGTACTTC.

V usage is TRBV28 and J usage is TRBJ2-5; 7 bases agree with TRBD1. Germline CDR1 and CDR2: MDHEN and SYDVKM. The CDR3 length is 15 residues. With 8 bases clipped from V and 4 bases from J, the junction kept 13 bases outside the gene matches. The DNA of the CDR3 is TGTGCCAGCCGTATGGGCAGGGGGATCTCAGAGACCCAGTACTTC. Its translation is CASRMGRGISETQYF.

This clone was detected many times. This chain uses TRBV25-1 with TRBJ1-5; TRBD1 agrees at 7 bases. V lost 7 bases and J lost 2; bases outside the gene matches: 5. This CDR3 has 14 amino acids. The germline gives CDR1 MGHDK, CDR2 SYGVNS. The CDR3 DNA reads as TGTGCCAGCACTACAGGGGCCGGCAATCAGCCCCAGCATTTT. Translating it yields CASTTGAGNQPQHF.

This clone was counted between two and nine times. The chain couples TRBV19 to TRBJ2-2; weak D call: TRBD2 (6 bases). V was clipped by 6 bases and J by 7 bases, with 18 bases between them. The CDR3 consists of 15 residues. Germline V gives CDR1 LNHDA, CDR2 SQIVND (reference sequence). CDR3 DNA: TGTGCCAGTAGCACCCTTGAGACTAGTCTCGGGGAGCTGTTTTTT. Translated, it gives CASSTLETSLGELFF.

This chain links TRBV13 with TRBJ1-4; D not certain. In germline, CDR1 is PRHDT, CDR2 FYEKMQ (reference sequence). This CDR3 is 13 amino acids long. V gave up 2 bases and J gave up 8 bases, with 9 bases separating them. The CDR3 region has the DNA TGTGCCAGCAGCTTAAATTTAGCGGAAAAACTGTTTTTT. Translating gives CASSLNLAEKLFF.

There are a few counts of this clone. This CDR3 reads CASRGGSGSPLHF. CDR3 in DNA: TGTGCCAGCAGGGGGGGCAGTGGATCACCCCTCCACTTT. The chain joins TRBV9 to TRBJ1-6; TRBD1 might be the D (6 bases). Trimming took off 5 bases at V and 10 bases at J, with 13 bases between the two ends. Germline V gene lookup returns CDR1 SGDLS and CDR2 YYNGEE. The CDR3 contains 13 residues.

This clone was picked up many times. The J gene is TRBJ2-3, the V gene TRBV28; TRBD2 aligns across 8 bases. Germline V gene data show CDR1 as MDHEN and CDR2 as SYDVKM. The length of the CDR3 is 16 residues. Trimming removed 6 bases from V and 0 bases from J; junction bases left unmatched: 8. The CDR3 coding sequence is TGTGCCAGCAGCCCTCTACTAGCGGTGAGCACAGATACGCAGTATTTT. Amino acid sequence: CASSPLLAVSTDTQYF. The full variable domain, with the rest looked up from reference TRBV28 and TRBJ2-3, is DVKVTQSSRYLVKRTGEKVFLECVQDMDHENMFWYRQDPGLGLRLIYFSYDVKMKEKGDIPEGYSVSREKKERFSLILESASTNQTSMYLCASSPLLAVSTDTQYFGPGTRLTVL.